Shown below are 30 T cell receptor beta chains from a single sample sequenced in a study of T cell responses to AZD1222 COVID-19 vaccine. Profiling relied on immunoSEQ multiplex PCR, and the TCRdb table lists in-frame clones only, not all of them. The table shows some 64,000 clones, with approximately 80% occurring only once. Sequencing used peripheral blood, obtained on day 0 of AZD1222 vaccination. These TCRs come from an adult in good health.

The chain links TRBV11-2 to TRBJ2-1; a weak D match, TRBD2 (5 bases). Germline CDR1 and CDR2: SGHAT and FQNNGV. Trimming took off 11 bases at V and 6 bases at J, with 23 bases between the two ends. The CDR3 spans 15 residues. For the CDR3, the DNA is TGTGCCGTAGGGATCAGCGGTAGGCCTGGCAATGAGCAGTTCTTC. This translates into CAVGISGRPGNEQFF.

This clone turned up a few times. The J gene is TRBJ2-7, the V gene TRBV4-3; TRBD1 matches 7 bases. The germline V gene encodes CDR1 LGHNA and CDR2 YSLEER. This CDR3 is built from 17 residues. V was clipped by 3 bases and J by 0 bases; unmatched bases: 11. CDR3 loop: CASSQGWTGQFSYEQYF. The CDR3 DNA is TGCGCCAGCAGCCAGGGTTGGACAGGTCAATTCTCCTACGAGCAGTACTTC.

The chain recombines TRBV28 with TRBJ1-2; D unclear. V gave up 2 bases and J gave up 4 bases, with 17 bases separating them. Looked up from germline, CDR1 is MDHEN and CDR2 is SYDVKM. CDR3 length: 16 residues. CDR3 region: CASSLTASVGSYGYTF. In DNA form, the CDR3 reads TGTGCCAGCAGTTTAACCGCCTCGGTGGGAAGCTATGGCTACACCTTC.

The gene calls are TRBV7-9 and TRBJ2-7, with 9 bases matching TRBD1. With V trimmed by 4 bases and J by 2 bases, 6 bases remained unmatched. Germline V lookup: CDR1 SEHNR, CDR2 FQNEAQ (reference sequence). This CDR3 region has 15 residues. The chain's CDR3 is CASSYGQGLTYEQYF. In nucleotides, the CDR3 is TGTGCCAGCAGCTATGGACAGGGGCTTACCTACGAGCAGTACTTC.

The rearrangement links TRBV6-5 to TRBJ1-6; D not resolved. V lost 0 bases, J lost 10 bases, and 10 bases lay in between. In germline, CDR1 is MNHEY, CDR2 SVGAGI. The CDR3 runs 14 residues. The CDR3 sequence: CASSYSQVESPLHF. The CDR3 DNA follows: TGTGCCAGCAGTTACTCCCAGGTGGAATCACCCCTCCACTTT.

DNA for the CDR3: TGTGCCAGCAGCTTAGAGGCCGGGACAGGGACTCGCGAGCAGTACTTC. Translation: CASSLEAGTGTREQYF. The chain links TRBV11-2 to TRBJ2-7; 9 bases match TRBD1. Trimming took 0 bases from V and 6 from J; bases not matched to a gene: 9. CDR1 is SGHAT and CDR2 is FQNNGV in the germline V gene. The CDR3 sequence is 16 residues long.

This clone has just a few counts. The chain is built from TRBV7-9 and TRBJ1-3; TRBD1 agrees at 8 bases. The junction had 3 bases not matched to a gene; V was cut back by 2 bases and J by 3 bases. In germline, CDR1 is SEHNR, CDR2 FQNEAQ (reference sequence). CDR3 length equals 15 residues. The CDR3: CASSLPRGLGNTIYF. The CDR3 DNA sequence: TGTGCCAGCAGCTTACCCAGGGGGCTTGGAAACACCATATATTTT. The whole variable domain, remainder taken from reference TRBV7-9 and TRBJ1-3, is DTGVSQNPRHKITKRGQNVTFRCDPISEHNRLYWYRQTLGQGPEFLTYFQNEAQLEKSRLLSDRFSAERPKGSFSTLEIQRTEQGDSAMYLCASSLPRGLGNTIYFGEGSWLTVV.

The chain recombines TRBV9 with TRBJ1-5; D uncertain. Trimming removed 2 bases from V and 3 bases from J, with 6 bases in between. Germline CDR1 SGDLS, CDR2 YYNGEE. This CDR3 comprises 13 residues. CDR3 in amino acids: CASSVGHNQPQHF. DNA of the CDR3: TGTGCCAGCAGCGTCGGGCACAATCAGCCCCAGCATTTT.

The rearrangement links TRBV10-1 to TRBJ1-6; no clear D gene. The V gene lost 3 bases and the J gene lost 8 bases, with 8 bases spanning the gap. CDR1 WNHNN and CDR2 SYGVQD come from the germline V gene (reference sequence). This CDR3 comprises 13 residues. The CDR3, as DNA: TGCGCCAGCAGTGAAGAGGTCCATTCACCCCTCCACTTT. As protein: CASSEEVHSPLHF.

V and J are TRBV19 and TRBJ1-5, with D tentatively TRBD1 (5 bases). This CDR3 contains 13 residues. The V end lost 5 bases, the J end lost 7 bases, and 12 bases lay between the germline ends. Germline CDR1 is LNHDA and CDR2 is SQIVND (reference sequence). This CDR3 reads CASSVLWGQPQHF. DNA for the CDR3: TGTGCCAGTAGTGTCCTTTGGGGGCAGCCCCAGCATTTT.

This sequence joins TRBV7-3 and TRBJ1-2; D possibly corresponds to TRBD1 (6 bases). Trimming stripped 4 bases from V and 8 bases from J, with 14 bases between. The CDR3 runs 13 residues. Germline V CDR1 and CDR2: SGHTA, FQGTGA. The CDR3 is CASSSTGNGGYTF. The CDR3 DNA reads TGTGCCAGCAGCTCAACAGGGAATGGCGGCTACACCTTC.

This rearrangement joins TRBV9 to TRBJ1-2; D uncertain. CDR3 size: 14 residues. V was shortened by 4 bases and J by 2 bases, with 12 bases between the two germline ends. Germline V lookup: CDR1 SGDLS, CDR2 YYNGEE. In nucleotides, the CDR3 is TGTGCCAGCAGCCAGGCCTTCGAGAACTATGGCTACACCTTC. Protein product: CASSQAFENYGYTF.

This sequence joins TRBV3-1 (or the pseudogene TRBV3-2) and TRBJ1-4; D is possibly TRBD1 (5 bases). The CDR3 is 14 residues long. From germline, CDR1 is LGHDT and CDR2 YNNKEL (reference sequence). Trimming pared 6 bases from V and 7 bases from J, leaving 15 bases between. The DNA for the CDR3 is TGTGCCAGCAGTCCGGACACGGGCATTGAAAAACTGTTTTTT. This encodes CASSPDTGIEKLFF.

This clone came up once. CDR3 sequence (DNA): TGCGCCAGCAGCCAAGAATGGGGGAGCAATCAGCCCCAGCATTTT. Amino acids: CASSQEWGSNQPQHF. The J gene is TRBJ1-5, the V gene TRBV4-3; D possibly corresponds to TRBD1 (5 bases). This CDR3 contains 15 residues. Germline lookup yields CDR1 LGHNA and CDR2 YSLEER. The V end was cut by 0 bases, the J end by 1 base, with 7 bases between.

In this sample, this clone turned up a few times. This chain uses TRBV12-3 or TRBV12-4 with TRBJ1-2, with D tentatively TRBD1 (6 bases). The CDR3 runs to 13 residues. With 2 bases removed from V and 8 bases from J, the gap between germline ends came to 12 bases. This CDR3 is CASSLTYRDGYTF. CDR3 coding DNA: TGTGCCAGCAGTTTAACCTACAGGGACGGCTACACCTTC.

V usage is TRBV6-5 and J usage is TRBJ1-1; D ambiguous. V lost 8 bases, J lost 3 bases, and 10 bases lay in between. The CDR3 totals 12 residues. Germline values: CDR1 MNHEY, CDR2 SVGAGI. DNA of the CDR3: TGTGCCAGCCCTGGGTTGTACACTGAAGCTTTCTTT. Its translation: CASPGLYTEAFF.

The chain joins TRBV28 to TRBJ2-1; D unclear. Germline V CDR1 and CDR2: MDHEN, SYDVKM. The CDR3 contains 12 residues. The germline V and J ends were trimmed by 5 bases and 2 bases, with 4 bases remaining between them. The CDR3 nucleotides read TGTGCCAGCAGTGGGCCCTACAATGAGCAGTTCTTC. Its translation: CASSGPYNEQFF.

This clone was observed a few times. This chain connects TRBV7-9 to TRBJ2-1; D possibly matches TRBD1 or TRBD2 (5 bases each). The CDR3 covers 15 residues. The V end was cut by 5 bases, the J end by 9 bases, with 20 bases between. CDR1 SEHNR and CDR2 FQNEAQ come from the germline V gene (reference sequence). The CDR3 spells CASSPRGERGLEQFF. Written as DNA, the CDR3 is TGTGCCAGCAGCCCTCGTGGGGAGAGGGGCCTTGAGCAGTTCTTC.

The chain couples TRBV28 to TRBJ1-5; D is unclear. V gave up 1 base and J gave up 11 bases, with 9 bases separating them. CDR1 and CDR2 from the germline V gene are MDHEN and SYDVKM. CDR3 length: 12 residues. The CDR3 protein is CASSLFGEAQHF. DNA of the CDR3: TGTGCCAGCAGTTTATTTGGTGAGGCCCAGCATTTT.

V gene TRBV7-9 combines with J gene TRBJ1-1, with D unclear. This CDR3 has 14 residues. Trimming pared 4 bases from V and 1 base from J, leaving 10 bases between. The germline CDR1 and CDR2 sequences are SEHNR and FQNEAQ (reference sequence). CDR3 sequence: CASSYQTENTEAFF. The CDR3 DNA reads TGTGCCAGCAGCTACCAAACTGAGAACACTGAAGCTTTCTTT.

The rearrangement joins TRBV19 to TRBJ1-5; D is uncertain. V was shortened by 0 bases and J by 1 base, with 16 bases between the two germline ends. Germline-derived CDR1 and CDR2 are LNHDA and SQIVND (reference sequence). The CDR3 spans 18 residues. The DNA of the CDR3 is TGTGCCAGTAGTATAGATGGCCCTTCCGTCACAAGCAATCAGCCCCAGCATTTT. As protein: CASSIDGPSVTSNQPQHF.

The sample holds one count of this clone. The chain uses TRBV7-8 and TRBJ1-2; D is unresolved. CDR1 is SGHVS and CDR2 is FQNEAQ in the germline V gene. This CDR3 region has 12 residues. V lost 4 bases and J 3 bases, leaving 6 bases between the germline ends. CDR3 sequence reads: CASSSDDYGYTF. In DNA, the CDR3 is TGTGCCAGCAGCTCGGACGACTATGGCTACACCTTC.

The CDR3: CASSVLSGGDPETQYF. Written as DNA, the CDR3 is TGTGCCAGCAGCGTATTAAGCGGGGGGGATCCAGAGACCCAGTACTTC. The genes are TRBV13 and TRBJ2-5; 10 positions agree with TRBD2. CDR3 length: 16 amino acids. Losses at the gene ends were 5 bases for V and 4 bases for J; bases not matched to a gene: 10. CDR1 and CDR2 from the germline V gene are PRHDT and FYEKMQ (reference sequence).

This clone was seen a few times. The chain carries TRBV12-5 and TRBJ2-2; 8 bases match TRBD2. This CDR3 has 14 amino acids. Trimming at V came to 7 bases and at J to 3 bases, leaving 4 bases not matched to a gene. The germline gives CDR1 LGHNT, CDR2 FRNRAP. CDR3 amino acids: CASDQRGYTGELFF. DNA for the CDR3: TGTGCTAGTGACCAGCGGGGGTACACCGGGGAGCTGTTTTTT.

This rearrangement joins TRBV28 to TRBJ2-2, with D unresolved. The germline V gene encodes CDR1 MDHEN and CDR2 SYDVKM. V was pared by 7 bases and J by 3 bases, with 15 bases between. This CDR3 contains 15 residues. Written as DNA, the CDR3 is TGTGCCAGCACAAGGCAACTGGCCTACACCGGGGAGCTGTTTTTT. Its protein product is CASTRQLAYTGELFF.

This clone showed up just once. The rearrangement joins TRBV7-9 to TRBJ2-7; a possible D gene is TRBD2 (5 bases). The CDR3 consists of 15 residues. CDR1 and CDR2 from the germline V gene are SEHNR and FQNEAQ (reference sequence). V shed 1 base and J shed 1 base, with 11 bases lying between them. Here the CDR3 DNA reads TGTGCCAGCAGCTTAGGGGTCAGGAGGTCCTACGAGCAGTACTTC. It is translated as CASSLGVRRSYEQYF.

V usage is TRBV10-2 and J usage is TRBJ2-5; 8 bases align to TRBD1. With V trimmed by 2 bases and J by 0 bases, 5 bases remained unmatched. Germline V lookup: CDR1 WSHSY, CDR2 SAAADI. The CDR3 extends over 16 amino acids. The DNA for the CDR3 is TGCGCCAGCAGTGAGAGACAGGGGACATACCAAGAGACCCAGTACTTC. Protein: CASSERQGTYQETQYF.

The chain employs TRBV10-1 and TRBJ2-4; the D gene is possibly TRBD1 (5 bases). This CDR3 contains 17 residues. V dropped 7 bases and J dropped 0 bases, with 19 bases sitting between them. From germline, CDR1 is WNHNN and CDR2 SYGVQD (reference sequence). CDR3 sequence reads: CASTFRANNPAKNIQYF. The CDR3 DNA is TGCGCCAGCACCTTCAGGGCGAACAACCCAGCCAAAAACATTCAGTACTTC.

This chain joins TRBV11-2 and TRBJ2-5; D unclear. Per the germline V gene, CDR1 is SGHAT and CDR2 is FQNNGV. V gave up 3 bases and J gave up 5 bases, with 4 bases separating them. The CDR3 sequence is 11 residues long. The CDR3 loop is CASSFGETQYF. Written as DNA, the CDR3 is TGTGCCAGCAGCTTCGGGGAGACCCAGTACTTC.

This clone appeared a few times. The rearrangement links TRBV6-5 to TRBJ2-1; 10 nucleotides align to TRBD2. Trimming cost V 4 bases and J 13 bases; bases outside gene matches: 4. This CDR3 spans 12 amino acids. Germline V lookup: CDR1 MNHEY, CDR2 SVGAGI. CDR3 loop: CASSSLAGPQFF. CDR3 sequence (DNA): TGTGCCAGCAGTTCACTAGCGGGACCCCAGTTCTTC.